These T cell receptor beta chains were read from a single sample in a study of blood T cell repertoires in COVID-19. Some clones are missing from TCRdb's copy, which holds only in-frame ones; the method was immunoSEQ multiplex PCR. The repertoire holds approximately 330,000 clones, with 87% as singletons. Sequencing used peripheral blood. Every receptor here comes from a man aged 25 to 40 with COVID-19, enrolled during active disease. The CDR3 runs from the conserved cysteine through the conserved F or W. Each record gives: V gene, clone size, J gene, D gene, CDR3 protein, CDR3 DNA. D genes are given only for firm matches. Rows may omit the clone size; those that give it use once, few, many or a size class.

TRBV7-2,NA,TRBJ2-3,TRBD2,CASSLTSGNTDTQYF,TGTGCCAGCAGCTTGACTAGCGGGAACACAGATACGCAGTATTTT
TRBV4-3,NA,TRBJ2-1,NA,CASSQDLPRDSYNEQFF,TGCGCCAGCAGCCAAGACCTGCCCCGAGACTCCTACAATGAGCAGTTCTTC
TRBV6-5,NA,TRBJ1-1,TRBD1,CASTMDRDWTEAFF,TGTGCCAGCACCATGGACAGGGATTGGACTGAAGCTTTCTTT
TRBV7-2,NA,TRBJ2-1,TRBD2,CASSLGPSGGGEQFF,TGTGCCAGCAGCTTAGGCCCTAGCGGGGGGGGTGAGCAGTTCTTC
TRBV7-3,NA,TRBJ2-3,NA,CASRGATDTQYF,TGTGCCAGCAGGGGGGCCACAGATACGCAGTATTTT
TRBV2,NA,TRBJ2-1,NA,CASSPQTNEQFF,TGTGCCAGCAGTCCACAGACCAATGAGCAGTTCTTC
TRBV7-2,NA,TRBJ1-1,NA,CASSRRQYTEAFF,TGTGCCAGCAGCAGGAGACAGTACACTGAAGCTTTCTTT
TRBV7-2,NA,TRBJ2-1,NA,CASSLAVSSYNEQFF,TGTGCCAGCAGCTTAGCGGTTAGCTCCTACAATGAGCAGTTCTTC
TRBV28,NA,TRBJ1-1,NA,CASSFGGGTEAFF,TGTGCCAGCAGTTTCGGGGGAGGTACTGAAGCTTTCTTT
TRBV5-6,NA,TRBJ1-5,NA,CASSSFSGYSNQPQHF,TGTGCCAGCAGCTCCTTTTCGGGATATAGCAATCAGCCCCAGCATTTT
TRBV2,NA,TRBJ2-5,TRBD2,CASRHWTSGEETQYF,TGTGCCAGCAGACATTGGACTAGCGGGGAAGAGACCCAGTACTTC
TRBV5-1,NA,TRBJ2-5,TRBD2,CASSSGTSGGGETQYF,TGCGCCAGCAGCTCCGGGACTAGCGGGGGTGGCGAGACCCAGTACTTC
TRBV6-2/TRBV6-3,NA,TRBJ2-1,NA,CASSYSTGVPFYNEQFF,TGTGCCAGCAGTTACTCGACGGGAGTCCCGTTTTACAATGAGCAGTTCTTC
TRBV28,NA,TRBJ2-2,NA,CASSLRTGELFF,TGTGCCAGCAGTTTGCGAACCGGGGAGCTGTTTTTT
TRBV10-3,NA,TRBJ2-1,NA,CAIALQVTTYNEQFF,TGTGCCATCGCCTTACAGGTTACAACCTACAATGAGCAGTTCTTC
TRBV29-1,NA,TRBJ2-1,NA,CSGSVSSYNEQFF,TGCAGCGGATCAGTAAGCTCCTACAATGAGCAGTTCTTC
TRBV20-1,NA,TRBJ1-2,NA,CSASDNYGYTF,TGCAGTGCCTCAGATAACTATGGCTACACCTTC
TRBV6-6,NA,TRBJ1-5,NA,CASSQWGGNQPQHF,TGTGCCAGCAGCCAATGGGGGGGGAATCAGCCCCAGCATTTT
TRBV4-3,NA,TRBJ2-7,NA,CASSQSRGSYEQYF,TGCGCCAGCAGCCAATCCAGGGGCTCCTACGAGCAGTACTTC
TRBV5-6,NA,TRBJ2-5,TRBD2,CASSLQASGREKETQYF,TGTGCCAGCAGCTTGCAGGCTAGCGGGAGGGAGAAAGAGACCCAGTACTTC
TRBV2,NA,TRBJ2-1,NA,CASSELAAYNEQFF,TGTGCCAGCAGTGAATTAGCAGCCTACAATGAGCAGTTCTTC
TRBV18,NA,TRBJ2-5,TRBD1,CASSLLDRGPGETQYF,TGTGCCAGCTCTCTACTGGACAGGGGGCCGGGGGAGACCCAGTACTTC
TRBV7-2,NA,TRBJ1-2,TRBD1,CASSLGTGTGMSEDGYTF,TGTGCCAGCAGCTTGGGAACCGGGACAGGTATGTCGGAGGACGGCTACACCTTC
TRBV24-1,NA,TRBJ2-7,NA,CATDSKYEQYF,TGTGCCACCGACAGTAAGTACGAGCAGTACTTC
TRBV29-1,NA,TRBJ1-5,NA,CSVETSPGQPQHF,TGCAGCGTTGAGACCTCTCCGGGTCAGCCCCAGCATTTT
TRBV18,NA,TRBJ2-3,TRBD1,CASSATGGADTQYF,TGTGCCAGCTCAGCAACAGGGGGCGCAGATACGCAGTATTTT
TRBV2,NA,TRBJ2-3,TRBD2,CASSGLAGVGSVSTDTQYF,TGTGCCAGCAGCGGACTAGCGGGAGTCGGGTCAGTATCGACAGATACGCAGTATTTT
TRBV19,NA,TRBJ1-2,TRBD1,CASSLMTGGFYGYTF,TGTGCCAGTAGTCTTATGACAGGGGGCTTCTATGGCTACACCTTC
TRBV10-3,NA,TRBJ1-2,NA,CAISVSGGLGDYGYTF,TGTGCCATCAGTGTGTCAGGAGGGCTAGGGGACTATGGCTACACCTTC
TRBV5-4,few,TRBJ2-4,TRBD1,CASSSALGQGTKNIQYF,TGTGCCAGCAGCTCCGCGCTTGGACAGGGGACCAAAAACATTCAGTACTTC
TRBV3-1/TRBV3-2,few,TRBJ1-2,TRBD1,CASRRQGGYTF,TGTGCCAGCAGACGACAGGGTGGCTACACCTTC
TRBV6-4,NA,TRBJ1-1,NA,CASSDGGVNTEAFF,TGTGCCAGCAGTGACGGGGGGGTGAACACTGAAGCTTTCTTT
TRBV3-1/TRBV3-2,NA,TRBJ1-2,TRBD1,CASSQDILGQGVYGYTF,TGTGCCAGCAGCCAAGATATTTTAGGACAGGGCGTCTATGGCTACACCTTC
TRBV9,NA,TRBJ2-1,NA,CASSILSGASYNEQFF,TGTGCCAGCAGCATCCTATCTGGGGCCTCTTACAATGAGCAGTTCTTC
TRBV2,NA,TRBJ2-7,NA,CASRNYYEQYF,TGTGCCAGCAGAAACTACTACGAGCAGTACTTC
TRBV4-3,NA,TRBJ2-3,TRBD2,CASSMGSRLAGGTDTQYF,TGCGCCAGCAGCATGGGGTCAAGACTAGCGGGAGGTACAGATACGCAGTATTTT
TRBV10-3,once,TRBJ1-1,NA,CAISESGTLNTEAFF,TGTGCCATCAGTGAGTCTGGGACTTTGAACACTGAAGCTTTCTTT
TRBV3-1/TRBV3-2,NA,TRBJ1-6,NA,CASSASLQGPPLHF,TGTGCCAGCAGCGCCTCCCTACAGGGCCCACCCCTCCACTTT
TRBV6-1,once,TRBJ2-7,TRBD2,CASSEREGYEQYF,TGTGCCAGCAGTGAACGGGAGGGCTACGAGCAGTACTTC
TRBV9,NA,TRBJ2-1,TRBD2,CASSPRLAGGNEQFF,TGTGCCAGCAGCCCGCGACTAGCGGGAGGCAATGAGCAGTTCTTC
TRBV29-1,NA,TRBJ2-1,NA,CSARLLTSLAQGEQFF,TGCAGCGCTCGCCTACTTACTAGTCTGGCACAAGGTGAGCAGTTCTTC
TRBV2,NA,TRBJ2-7,NA,CASRPGGLEQYF,TGTGCCAGCAGGCCTGGTGGGCTCGAGCAGTACTTC
TRBV4-2,NA,TRBJ2-1,TRBD2,CASSQELAGGFDEQFF,TGTGCCAGCAGCCAAGAGCTAGCGGGAGGTTTCGATGAGCAGTTCTTC
TRBV7-2,NA,TRBJ2-3,TRBD2,CASSLLGLALNTDTQYF,TGTGCCAGCAGCCTCCTGGGACTAGCCCTCAACACAGATACGCAGTATTTT
TRBV25-1,NA,TRBJ1-1,NA,CASSEYWRESGTEAFF,TGTGCCAGCAGTGAATATTGGAGGGAATCGGGGACTGAAGCTTTCTTT
TRBV24-1,NA,TRBJ2-7,NA,CATSERDSYEQYF,TGTGCCACCAGTGAGCGGGACAGTTACGAGCAGTACTTC
TRBV2,NA,TRBJ1-2,NA,CASSWDTSNYGYTF,TGTGCCAGCAGTTGGGACACCTCTAACTATGGCTACACCTTC
TRBV9,NA,TRBJ2-3,NA,CASSGRGPSTDTQYF,TGTGCCAGCAGCGGCAGGGGCCCTAGCACAGATACGCAGTATTTT
TRBV5-1,NA,TRBJ1-1,TRBD1,CASSFTGEQAFF,TGCGCCAGCAGCTTCACAGGGGAGCAAGCTTTCTTT
TRBV27,NA,TRBJ2-7,TRBD1,CASSSPGQGFYEQYF,TGTGCCAGCAGTTCTCCGGGACAGGGGTTTTACGAGCAGTACTTC
TRBV21-1,few,TRBJ2-6,NA,CASSTGEGRSSGANVLTF,TGTGCCAGCAGCACTGGGGAGGGGCGGAGCTCTGGGGCCAACGTCCTGACTTTC
TRBV28,NA,TRBJ2-5,TRBD1,CASGTRQGAEETQYF,TGTGCCAGTGGTACCCGGCAGGGGGCTGAAGAGACCCAGTACTTC
TRBV5-1,NA,TRBJ1-2,NA,CASSLAAGDGYTF,TGCGCCAGCAGCTTGGCCGCAGGGGATGGCTACACCTTC
TRBV6-5,NA,TRBJ2-5,NA,CASSYRGVETQYF,TGTGCCAGCAGTTATAGAGGTGTGGAGACCCAGTACTTC
TRBV10-3,NA,TRBJ1-1,TRBD1,CAISVNPGQGRTEAFF,TGTGCCATCAGTGTAAATCCCGGACAGGGGAGGACTGAAGCTTTCTTT
TRBV2,NA,TRBJ2-5,NA,CASSNSGQETQYF,TGTGCCAGCAGTAACAGCGGGCAAGAGACCCAGTACTTC
TRBV10-3,NA,TRBJ2-5,NA,CAISESGSETQYF,TGTGCCATCAGTGAGTCCGGGTCAGAGACCCAGTACTTC
TRBV7-3,NA,TRBJ2-1,TRBD2,CASSPYSSGRSYEQFF,TGTGCCAGCAGCCCGTACTCTAGCGGGAGATCATATGAGCAGTTCTTC
TRBV19,NA,TRBJ2-7,TRBD2,CASSIASGGAEQYF,TGTGCCAGTAGTATAGCTTCGGGAGGGGCCGAGCAGTACTTC
TRBV11-3,NA,TRBJ1-1,NA,CASSLARGRDTEAFF,TGTGCCAGCAGCCTGGCCCGGGGAAGGGATACTGAAGCTTTCTTT